This T cell receptor (beta chain) originates from a study of blood T cell repertoires in COVID-19. Participants spanned ages roughly 18 to 90 years and resided in 20 to 25 US areas. Clinical history reported by participants formed the basis on which cohorts were assigned. Per the original methods: Reference gene primer amplification gave nucleated cell count estimates. Repertoires were generated with immunoSEQ multiplex PCR, while TCRdb's copy carries only in-frame clones and drops some. That table supplies the V and J calls and clone size; D and trimming were determined from the DNA. The top ten hold approximately 10% of the sample, which has roughly 370,000 clones, 87% seen once. The V end was cut by 5 bases, the J end by 7 bases, with 12 bases between. The CDR3 spans 13 residues.

Material: PBMCs or T cells enriched from blood (not recorded which). The source of this sequence is a woman aged 45-65 years who had recovered from COVID-19. The rearrangement joins TRBV5-3 to TRBJ2-2, with D tentatively TRBD2 (5 bases). TRBV5-3 is noted as an ORF with a role that remains uncertain. This CDR3 reads CARRGSSFGELFF. The CDR3 nucleotides are TGTGCCAGAAGGGGGTCTAGCTTCGGGGAGCTGTTTTTT.